This passage covers 3 T cell receptor beta chains from one sample sequenced in a study of blood T cell repertoires in COVID-19. Method: immunoSEQ multiplex PCR; TCRdb's copy keeps in-frame clones and lacks some. Among around 270,000 clones listed, 65% to 85% were seen once. Sequencing input: peripheral blood. The receptors originated from a middle-aged woman who had recovered from COVID-19.

This chain joins TRBV5-4 and TRBJ1-2; TRBD1 matches 8 bases. This CDR3 region has 14 residues. J gave up 2 bases and V 3 bases, and 3 bases lay outside the gene matches. Germline V gives CDR1 SGHNT, CDR2 YYREEE (reference sequence). For the CDR3, the DNA is TGTGCCAGCAGCTCCGGACAGGGAAACTATGGCTACACCTTC. Translated, it gives CASSSGQGNYGYTF.

In this sample, this clone turned up a few times. The chain couples TRBV6-4 to TRBJ2-5, with 11 bases lining up with TRBD2. This CDR3 has 15 residues. Germline-derived CDR1 and CDR2 are MRHNA and SNTAGT. V lost 3 bases, J lost 0 bases, and 0 bases stayed unmatched. Here the CDR3 reads CASSETSGDQETQYF. The CDR3 DNA reads TGTGCCAGCAGTGAGACTAGCGGGGACCAAGAGACCCAGTACTTC.

This sequence joins TRBV28 and TRBJ1-1, with no clear D. CDR3 size: 14 residues. V was shortened by 3 bases and J by 0 bases, with 8 bases between the two germline ends. From germline, CDR1 is MDHEN and CDR2 SYDVKM. As DNA, the CDR3 is TGTGCCAGCAGTTTGGGCACAGTGAACACTGAAGCTTTCTTT. Translation: CASSLGTVNTEAFF.